The next 8 T cell receptor beta chains were all read from a single sample in a study of cytomegalovirus exposure and HLA in healthy donors. In the PCR, 60 Vbeta and 13 Jbeta primers were used. Produced via immunoSEQ multiplex PCR; TCRdb's table is partial and in-frame only. The sample records some 100,000 clones, under 80% being singletons. The sample consisted of PBMCs. The receptors stem from a woman in her late teens or twenties in good health and CMV-seropositive.

This chain links TRBV4-3 with TRBJ2-7; TRBD1 matches 7 bases. Germline V gives CDR1 LGHNA, CDR2 YSLEER. This CDR3 has 15 residues. V shed 4 bases and J 0 bases; nucleotides not matched to a gene: 6. In nucleotides, the CDR3 is TGCGCCAGCAGCCCCACAGGGGCCCGCTCCTACGAGCAGTACTTC. Translating it yields CASSPTGARSYEQYF.

The rearrangement joins TRBV30 to TRBJ2-3, with 8 bases identical to TRBD2. This CDR3 region has 19 residues. Trimming took 2 bases from V and 0 from J; bases not matched to a gene: 16. The germline CDR1 and CDR2 sequences are GTSNPN and SVGIG (reference sequence). The DNA for the CDR3 is TGTGCCTGGAGTCCCCGCGGGTCCGGGAGGGGGGTTAGCACAGATACGCAGTATTTT. Translation: CAWSPRGSGRGVSTDTQYF.

In this sample, this clone turned up a few times. The CDR3: CASSRPPTGVETQYF. DNA of the CDR3: TGTGCCAGCAGCCGGCCCCCGACAGGGGTAGAGACCCAGTACTTC. The V call is TRBV9, the J call TRBJ2-5; TRBD1 matches at 8 bases. Germline assignment: CDR1 SGDLS and CDR2 YYNGEE. V dropped 4 bases and J dropped 4; count of bases not matched to a gene: 9. This CDR3 region has 15 residues.

This chain joins TRBV25-1 and TRBJ1-1; a possible D gene is TRBD1 (5 bases). The V end lost 4 bases, the J end lost 1 base, and 7 bases lay between the germline ends. This CDR3 is built from 13 residues. Germline CDR1 reads MGHDK; CDR2 reads SYGVNS. CDR3 in DNA: TGTGCCAGCAGTGTGGGGGGGAACACTGAAGCTTTCTTT. This codes for CASSVGGNTEAFF.

This clone was seen just once. This chain links TRBV4-3 with TRBJ1-1; TRBD1 is a possible D gene (5 bases). V was shortened by 0 bases and J by 11 bases, with 16 bases between the two germline ends. The germline V gene encodes CDR1 LGHNA and CDR2 YSLEER. There are 14 residues in the CDR3. Here the CDR3 DNA reads TGCGCCAGCAGCCAAGATGGTTATGGGGCTGGGGCTTTCTTT. Translating it yields CASSQDGYGAGAFF.

This rearrangement joins TRBV6-4 to TRBJ2-7, with a weak D call TRBD1 (6 bases). From germline, CDR1 is MRHNA and CDR2 SNTAGT. The CDR3 runs to 14 residues. V was cut by 6 bases and J by 1 base, with 13 bases left in between. The CDR3 reads CASRGPRGSYEQYF. The CDR3 bases are TGTGCCAGCAGGGGCCCTAGGGGGTCCTACGAGCAGTACTTC.

This clone has more than one count but fewer than ten. The chain employs TRBV7-6 and TRBJ2-2; 7 bases are shared with TRBD2. The CDR3 covers 18 residues. V was clipped by 3 bases and J by 7 bases; unmatched bases: 17. Per germline, CDR1 SGHVS and CDR2 FNYEAQ. The CDR3 DNA follows: TGTGCCAGCAGCTTTGCGGGAGCGAGGCGGATAGAGCGCGGGGAGCTGTTTTTT. The encoded protein is CASSFAGARRIERGELFF.

The V gene is TRBV9, the J gene TRBJ2-5; possible D gene TRBD1, 6 bases. CDR1 SGDLS and CDR2 YYNGEE come from the germline V gene. With 4 bases removed from V and 2 bases from J, the gap between germline ends came to 18 bases. The CDR3 is made up of 16 amino acids. CDR3 sequence: CASSPHRWGPQETQYF. The CDR3 bases are TGTGCCAGCAGCCCCCACCGGTGGGGGCCTCAAGAGACCCAGTACTTC.